The 30 T cell receptor beta chains given below trace back to one sample, sequenced in a study of post-analysis software for immune sequencing data. Points from the study as a whole: Five TRBV segments occurring more often in patients than controls included TRBV5-6, TRBV5-1 and TRBV20-1.

Their target antigens are unknown. Carried by the TCR beta cDNA libraries were unique molecular identifiers. Using its own MiXCR run on the PCR reads, TCRdb lists one record per CDR3 protein. Here the sample spans a few hundred thousand distinct CDR3 sequences, approximately 38% being singletons. Sequenced: blood. The receptors originated from a girl under 18 with multiple sclerosis.

This chain links TRBV6-5 with TRBJ2-4; 9 bases are shared with TRBD1. Unmatched junction bases numbered 12, after V lost 2 bases and J lost 4 bases. Germline CDR1 MNHEY, CDR2 SVGAGI. There are 18 residues in the CDR3. CDR3 DNA sequence: TGTGCCAGCAGTTACCGTGGGACAGGGCCAGGTGGAAAAAACATTCAGTACTTC. Residues: CASSYRGTGPGGKNIQYF.

This chain joins TRBV7-2 and TRBJ1-1; D remains unclear. The V gene's germline CDR1 is SGHTA and CDR2 FQGNSA. The V end was cut by 6 bases, the J end by 1 base, with 12 bases between. The CDR3 is 14 residues long. The CDR3 sequence: CASRIMGRNTEAFF. The CDR3 DNA reads as TGTGCCAGCAGGATAATGGGGAGGAACACTGAAGCTTTCTTT.

There are many counts of this clonotype. The V gene is TRBV3-1, the J gene TRBJ1-2; D uncertain. V was pared by 4 bases and J by 7 bases, with 7 bases between. Germline V lookup: CDR1 LGHDT, CDR2 YNNKEL (reference sequence). The CDR3 covers 11 residues. CDR3 DNA sequence: TGTGCCAGCAGCCTTTTAGGTGGCTACACCTTC. This gives the protein CASSLLGGYTF. Supplemented by reference TRBV3-1 and TRBJ1-2, the full variable domain reads DTAVSQTPKYLVTQMGNDKSIKCEQNLGHDTMYWYKQDSKKFLKIMFSYNNKELIINETVPNRFSPKSPDKAHLNLHINSLELGDSAVYFCASSLLGGYTFGSGTRLTVV.

Here the CDR3 reads CAISSPNRNYGYTF. CDR3 coding DNA: TGTGCCATCAGTAGCCCGAACCGGAACTATGGCTACACCTTC. The rearrangement links TRBV10-3 to TRBJ1-2; D remains unclear. The germline gives CDR1 ENHRY, CDR2 SYGVKD. The V end lost 5 bases, the J end lost 2 bases, and 12 bases lay between the germline ends. This CDR3 contains 14 residues.

The CDR3 DNA reads as TGTGCCAGCAGCCTCAAGAATCAGCCCCAGCATTTT. It specifies CASSLKNQPQHF. This chain joins TRBV7-9 and TRBJ1-5; D is undetermined. Germline assignment: CDR1 SEHNR and CDR2 FQNEAQ (reference sequence). The CDR3 is 12 amino acids. V lost 5 bases and J lost 4, with 6 bases in between.

This CDR3 is CATSRDPLGGTEAFF. CDR3 bases: TGTGCCACCAGCAGAGATCCCCTTGGGGGCACTGAAGCTTTCTTT. The chain is built from TRBV15 and TRBJ1-1; maybe TRBD1 (5 bases). CDR3 length: 15 residues. Germline V lookup: CDR1 LNHNV, CDR2 YYDKDF (reference sequence). V was pared by 0 bases and J by 4 bases, with 12 bases between.

This chain joins TRBV9 and TRBJ1-6; D unresolved. Germline CDR1 and CDR2: SGDLS and YYNGEE. This CDR3 contains 15 residues. V dropped 0 bases and J dropped 5 bases, with 9 bases sitting between them. CDR3 in DNA: TGTGCCAGCAGCGTAGACGGGGTCAATAATTCACCCCTCCACTTT. The encoded protein is CASSVDGVNNSPLHF.

CDR3 in amino acids: CASMTSGATTDTQYF. CDR3 sequence (DNA): TGTGCCAGCATGACTAGCGGGGCGACCACAGATACGCAGTATTTT. The V gene is TRBV4-2, the J gene TRBJ2-3, with TRBD2 matching 11 bases. V lost 7 bases and J lost 2; bases outside the gene matches: 5. The V gene's germline CDR1 is LGHNA and CDR2 YNFKEQ. The CDR3 runs 15 residues.

The V gene is TRBV7-9, the J gene TRBJ1-4; D ambiguous. There are 14 residues in the CDR3. V was shortened by 8 bases and J by 7 bases, with 17 bases between the two germline ends. Germline V gene sequence: CDR1 SEHNR, CDR2 FQNEAQ (reference sequence). This CDR3 is CASSLSSDSEKLFF. Here the CDR3 DNA reads TGTGCCAGCTCCCTAAGTTCCGATTCTGAAAAACTGTTTTTT. Supplemented by reference TRBV7-9 and TRBJ1-4, the full variable domain reads DTGVSQNPRHKITKRGQNVTFRCDPISEHNRLYWYRQTLGQGPEFLTYFQNEAQLEKSRLLSDRFSAERPKGSFSTLEIQRTEQGDSAMYLCASSLSSDSEKLFFGSGTQLSVL.

The rearrangement links TRBV15 to TRBJ2-3; TRBD1 matches at 9 bases. Germline V gene lookup returns CDR1 LNHNV and CDR2 YYDKDF (reference sequence). V shed 4 bases and J 3 bases; nucleotides not matched to a gene: 2. This CDR3 contains 14 residues. Here the CDR3 reads CATSTGQGTDTQYF. The CDR3 DNA sequence: TGTGCCACCAGCACCGGACAGGGGACAGATACGCAGTATTTT.

DNA of the CDR3: TGTGCCAGCAAAAACCGGGACAGGGGGACCCACGAGCAGTACTTC. Protein product: CASKNRDRGTHEQYF. The V gene is TRBV6-1, the J gene TRBJ2-7; TRBD1 agrees at 11 bases. Germline CDR1 is MNHNS and CDR2 is SASEGT. The CDR3 contains 15 residues. Trimming took 7 bases from V and 5 from J; bases not matched to a gene: 10.

The sample holds a few counts of this clonotype. V is TRBV27 and J is TRBJ2-7; D unclear. The CDR3 totals 13 residues. V lost 6 bases to trimming and J lost 4 bases, with 13 bases between them. The germline gives CDR1 MNHEY, CDR2 SMNVEV (reference sequence). The CDR3 bases are TGTGCCAGCAGCCAACACAACCCTTACGAGCAGTACTTC. This encodes CASSQHNPYEQYF.

There are a few counts of this clonotype. The V gene is TRBV5-1, the J gene TRBJ2-7; 7 nucleotides match TRBD1. Germline V gives CDR1 SGHRS, CDR2 YFSETQ. The CDR3 extends over 16 amino acids. Trimming cost V 0 bases and J 5 bases; bases outside gene matches: 11. The CDR3 is CASSLERGRGFDEQYF. Here the CDR3 DNA reads TGCGCCAGCAGCTTGGAAAGGGGGCGAGGCTTCGACGAGCAGTACTTC.

This chain connects TRBV7-3 to TRBJ2-7; 7 nucleotides agree with TRBD1. The CDR3 covers 15 residues. Per germline, CDR1 SGHTA and CDR2 FQGTGA. With 5 bases clipped from V and 3 bases from J, the junction kept 10 bases outside the gene matches. As DNA, the CDR3 is TGTGCCAGCAGCCTTTTCCCGGGACAGAACTACGAGCAGTACTTC. Translating gives CASSLFPGQNYEQYF.

This clonotype was observed a handful of times. The rearrangement joins TRBV29-1 to TRBJ2-5, with 15 bases lining up with TRBD2. V gave up 5 bases and J gave up 5 bases; unmatched junction bases: 6. The CDR3 covers 15 residues. Per germline, CDR1 SQVTM and CDR2 ANQGSEA. This CDR3 reads CSVRTSGGVMETQYF. The CDR3, as DNA: TGCAGCGTTCGGACTAGCGGGGGGGTAATGGAGACCCAGTACTTC.

The gene calls are TRBV10-3 and TRBJ2-5; the D is unclear. The CDR3 is made up of 12 amino acids. The ends were cut back, 2 bases at V and 11 bases at J, with 12 bases in the middle. Germline V lookup: CDR1 ENHRY, CDR2 SYGVKD. The CDR3 DNA is TGTGCCATCAGTGAGGGGCCCTTGGAGCAGTACTTC. It translates to CAISEGPLEQYF.

This chain uses TRBV12-3 or TRBV12-4 with TRBJ2-1; 7 bases map to TRBD1. The CDR3 has 16 amino acids. The V segment lost 3 bases and the J segment 10 bases; nucleotides outside the gene matches: 15. CDR3 coding DNA: TGTGCCAGCAGTTTGGAGGACAGGTATCCCCCGAGGGAGCAGTTCTTC. Encoded protein: CASSLEDRYPPREQFF.

The chain links TRBV16 to TRBJ1-5; unclear D gene. Germline CDR1 and CDR2: KGHSY and FQNENV. With 7 bases removed from V and 4 bases from J, the gap between germline ends came to 17 bases. The CDR3 covers 15 residues. CDR3 bases: TGTGCCAGCACCAGCCATTATCCGCCGAATCAGCCCCAGCATTTT. Its translation: CASTSHYPPNQPQHF.

This clonotype was counted only a few times. The chain is built from TRBV6-5 and TRBJ2-1; TRBD2 might be the D (5 bases). Trimming shortened V by 4 bases and J by 7 bases, and 20 bases separated the two germline ends. Looked up from germline, CDR1 is MNHEY and CDR2 is SVGAGI. This CDR3 is built from 16 residues. DNA for the CDR3: TGTGCCAGCAGTTCTACTACGGGGTCACTGGGGAATGAGCAGTTCTTC. Protein: CASSSTTGSLGNEQFF.

Only a few counts were recorded for this clonotype. V is TRBV20-1 and J is TRBJ1-1; D is perhaps TRBD1 (6 bases). This CDR3 comprises 13 residues. Germline V gene lookup returns CDR1 DFQATT and CDR2 SNEGSKA (reference sequence). V gave up 3 bases and J gave up 4 bases, with 12 bases separating them. The chain's CDR3 is CSARLQGFTEAFF. For the CDR3, the DNA is TGCAGTGCTAGGCTACAGGGATTCACTGAAGCTTTCTTT.

This clonotype was seen just once. The genes are TRBV29-1 and TRBJ2-3, with 8 bases aligning to TRBD2. The CDR3 consists of 14 residues. V dropped 6 bases and J dropped 8; count of bases not matched to a gene: 13. Per the germline V gene, CDR1 is SQVTM and CDR2 is ANQGSEA. The CDR3 DNA reads as TGCAGCGTCGAGGGCGGGGGGCCCTGTGGTACGCAGTATTTT. Amino acids: CSVEGGGPCGTQYF.

The chain couples TRBV11-2 to TRBJ2-4; no firm D call. The CDR3 is made up of 16 amino acids. The V gene's germline CDR1 is SGHAT and CDR2 FQNNGV. V was clipped by 6 bases and J by 5 bases, with 20 bases between them. Here the CDR3 reads CASRVTGRALENIQYF. The CDR3 region has the DNA TGTGCCAGCAGGGTAACCGGTCGAGCCCTCGAAAACATTCAGTACTTC.

The genes are TRBV25-1 and TRBJ1-5; TRBD1 agrees at 8 bases. CDR3 length: 16 amino acids. Trimming at V came to 3 bases and at J to 10 bases, leaving 14 bases not matched to a gene. CDR1 and CDR2 (germline): MGHDK, SYGVNS. The CDR3 DNA reads TGTGCCAGCAGTGACGGCGCACAGGGGGACCCTCGACCCCAGCATTTT. This encodes CASSDGAQGDPRPQHF.

The chain employs TRBV29-1 and TRBJ2-1, with a tentative D call TRBD2 (6 bases). The CDR3 runs 13 residues. The V and J ends lost 8 bases and 0 bases respectively, with 11 bases between them. Germline V CDR1 and CDR2: SQVTM, ANQGSEA. CDR3 bases: TGCAGCTCCCGGGGGACCTCCTACAATGAGCAGTTCTTC. It encodes CSSRGTSYNEQFF.

This clonotype was detected many times. V usage is TRBV27 and J usage is TRBJ2-1; perhaps TRBD1 as D (6 bases). This CDR3 is 15 amino acids long. The germline gives CDR1 MNHEY, CDR2 SMNVEV (reference sequence). The germline V and J ends were trimmed by 6 bases and 6 bases, with 18 bases remaining between them. The CDR3, as DNA: TGTGCCAGCAGCCCCTCCGAGGGACACTCCAATGAGCAGTTCTTC. It encodes CASSPSEGHSNEQFF.

The chain carries TRBV14 and TRBJ2-1; D is uncertain. This CDR3 has 14 amino acids. CDR1 and CDR2 from the germline V gene are SGHDN and FVKESK. V lost 4 bases and J lost 2, with 9 bases in between. The CDR3 DNA is TGTGCCAGCAGCCCAGAGAGCGCCTACAATGAGCAGTTCTTC. Its protein product is CASSPESAYNEQFF.

About this clonotype itself: Germline is not matched at one junction end, which may reflect a read error. This chain joins TRBV11-2 and TRBJ2-3; possibly TRBD2 for D (6 bases). This CDR3 has 16 residues. From germline, CDR1 is SGHAT and CDR2 FQNNGV. The DNA of the CDR3 is TGTGCCAACAGCCCTAGGGGTGGGGGGATCACAGATACGCAGTATTTT. This sequence encodes CANSPRGGGITDTQYF.

The V call is TRBV11-2, the J call TRBJ2-1; 8 bases are shared with TRBD2. CDR3 length equals 15 residues. CDR1 SGHAT and CDR2 FQNNGV come from the germline V gene. V shed 5 bases, J shed 5 bases, and the junction held 8 bases outside the gene matches. CDR3 DNA: TGTGCCAGCAGCCCCGGGACTAGTGTTCACAATGAGCAGTTCTTC. Amino acids: CASSPGTSVHNEQFF.

This clonotype came up a few times. CDR3 region: CAIFSEQGYGYTF. In DNA, the CDR3 is TGTGCCATCTTCTCGGAACAAGGCTATGGCTACACCTTC. This rearrangement joins TRBV10-3 to TRBJ1-2; the D is unclear. Trimming left V 8 bases short and J 4 bases short, with 14 bases between. The CDR3 has 13 amino acids. Germline V gene data show CDR1 as ENHRY and CDR2 as SYGVKD.

This clonotype showed up just a few times. The J gene is TRBJ2-6, the V gene TRBV6-2 or TRBV6-3; D perhaps matches TRBD2 (5 bases). Germline CDR1 and CDR2: MNHEY and SVGEGT. Trimming pared 5 bases from V and 0 bases from J, leaving 17 bases between. This CDR3 spans 18 amino acids. The CDR3 loop is CASSPIRGAVSGANVLTF. The CDR3 nucleotides are TGTGCCAGCAGTCCCATACGGGGTGCGGTCTCTGGGGCCAACGTCCTGACTTTC.